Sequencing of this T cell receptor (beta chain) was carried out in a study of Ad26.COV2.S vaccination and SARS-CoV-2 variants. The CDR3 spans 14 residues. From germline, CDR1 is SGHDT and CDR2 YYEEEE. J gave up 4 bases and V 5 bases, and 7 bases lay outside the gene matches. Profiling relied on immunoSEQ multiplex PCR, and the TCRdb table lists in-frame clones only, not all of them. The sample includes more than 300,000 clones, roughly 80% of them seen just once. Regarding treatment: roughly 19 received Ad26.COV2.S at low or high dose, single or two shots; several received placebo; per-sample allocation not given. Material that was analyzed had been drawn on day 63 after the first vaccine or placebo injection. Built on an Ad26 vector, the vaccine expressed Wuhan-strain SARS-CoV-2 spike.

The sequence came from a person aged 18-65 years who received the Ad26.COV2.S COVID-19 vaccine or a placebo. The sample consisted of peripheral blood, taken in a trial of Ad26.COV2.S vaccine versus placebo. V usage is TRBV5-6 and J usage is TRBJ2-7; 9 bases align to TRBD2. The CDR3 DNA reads TGTGCCAGCAGGTCCCGCGGGAGGGGATACGAGCAGTACTTC. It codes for CASRSRGRGYEQYF.